The 13 T cell receptor beta chains reported below all come from one sample, sequenced in a study of PD-L1 blockade in urothelial cancer. TCRdb's table, derived via immunoSEQ multiplex PCR, lists solely in-frame clones and lacks some. Among about 76,000 clones listed, under 95% were seen once. Time point denoted: peripheral blood 6 weeks after treatment start. The specimen was PBMCs, collected around atezolizumab (anti-PD-L1) treatment. Receptor source: a woman of 80 years or more with urothelial cancer.

The rearrangement links TRBV28 to TRBJ1-5; the match to TRBD1 covers 10 bases. J lost 0 bases, V lost 6 bases, and 5 bases had no gene match. This CDR3 is built from 16 residues. Germline values: CDR1 MDHEN, CDR2 SYDVKM. This chain's CDR3 is CASSRTGGNSNQPQHF. CDR3 bases: TGTGCCAGCAGCCGGACAGGGGGAAATAGCAATCAGCCCCAGCATTTT.

CDR3 nucleotide sequence: TGTGCCAGCAGCTTTGGGAGGGGGGCCAAAAACATTCAGTACTTC. Translation: CASSFGRGAKNIQYF. The chain has TRBV7-2 and TRBJ2-4; maybe TRBD2 (7 bases). This CDR3 contains 15 residues. Germline V gene sequence: CDR1 SGHTA, CDR2 FQGNSA. The germline V and J ends were trimmed by 3 bases and 1 base, with 10 bases remaining between them.

In its sample, this clone was seen a few times. The chain combines TRBV10-1 with TRBJ2-5; 8 nucleotides align to TRBD2. The CDR3 has 16 residues. CDR1 is WNHNN and CDR2 is SYGVQD in the germline V gene (reference sequence). The V segment lost 0 bases and the J segment 5 bases; nucleotides outside the gene matches: 8. The DNA for the CDR3 is TGCGCCAGCAGTGAGTCAATACTAGCGGAGGGGGAGACCCAGTACTTC. It specifies CASSESILAEGETQYF.

The rearrangement links TRBV11-1 to TRBJ2-3; 9 bases are a match to TRBD2. CDR1 is SGHAT, CDR2 FQDESV, per germline (reference sequence). V lost 1 base to trimming and J lost 0 bases; unmatched junction nucleotides: 8. CDR3 size: 18 residues. Here the CDR3 DNA reads TGTGCCAGCAGCTTAGTTGGTAGCGGGAGCCGTAGCACAGATACGCAGTATTTT. Encoded protein: CASSLVGSGSRSTDTQYF.

This chain joins TRBV6-1 and TRBJ1-4, with TRBD1 identical over 8 bases. Per germline, CDR1 MNHNS and CDR2 SASEGT. This CDR3 spans 16 amino acids. V gave up 4 bases and J gave up 0 bases; unmatched junction bases: 4. CDR3 DNA sequence: TGTGCCAGCAGTGTGACAGGGGTTTCAACTAATGAAAAACTGTTTTTT. Protein: CASSVTGVSTNEKLFF.

The chain links TRBV7-9 to TRBJ1-2; a weak D match, TRBD1 (5 bases). Germline CDR1 is SEHNR and CDR2 is FQNEAQ (reference sequence). Trimming shortened V by 2 bases and J by 3 bases, and 16 bases separated the two germline ends. The length of the CDR3 is 16 residues. Here the CDR3 DNA reads TGTGCCAGCAGCTTAAGGGCTGGCAGGGTAGACTATGGCTACACCTTC. Protein product: CASSLRAGRVDYGYTF.

The count of this clone is one. The rearrangement links TRBV7-9 to TRBJ1-1, with TRBD1 matching 9 bases. This CDR3 has 14 amino acids. The V gene's germline CDR1 is SEHNR and CDR2 FQNEAQ (reference sequence). Trimming cost V 5 bases and J 5 bases; bases outside gene matches: 6. For the CDR3, the DNA is TGTGCCAGCAGCCTCCGACAGGGGGGGACTGAAGCTTTCTTT. Residues: CASSLRQGGTEAFF.

V and J are TRBV5-6 and TRBJ1-1; D is ambiguous. V gave up 0 bases and J gave up 0 bases, with 9 bases separating them. This CDR3 region has 15 residues. The germline V gene encodes CDR1 SGHDT and CDR2 YYEEEE. CDR3 in amino acids: CASSLDLAMNTEAFF. CDR3 nucleotides: TGTGCCAGCAGCTTGGACCTGGCCATGAACACTGAAGCTTTCTTT.

This chain uses TRBV30 with TRBJ2-5; 9 bases map to TRBD1. The V gene end was trimmed by 2 bases and the J gene end by 5 bases; junction bases not matched to a gene: 12. In germline, CDR1 is GTSNPN, CDR2 SVGIG (reference sequence). The CDR3 has 16 amino acids. CDR3 in amino acids: CAWSQVGTGLRETQYF. The CDR3 coding sequence is TGTGCCTGGAGTCAAGTCGGGACAGGGCTACGGGAGACCCAGTACTTC.

This chain links TRBV5-8 with TRBJ1-5; D is uncertain. The CDR3 is 18 residues long. V lost 0 bases and J lost 0, with 16 bases in between. CDR1 is SGHTS, CDR2 YDEGEE, per germline. In nucleotides, the CDR3 is TGTGCCAGCAGCTTGGCTCGTAGCGGCGATGATAGCAATCAGCCCCAGCATTTT. It yields the protein CASSLARSGDDSNQPQHF.

The rearrangement joins TRBV5-8 to TRBJ2-5; 8 bases fit TRBD1. J was trimmed by 2 bases and V by 4 bases; bases with no gene match: 7. The CDR3 is made up of 15 amino acids. CDR1 is SGHTS, CDR2 YDEGEE, per germline. CDR3 region: CASSIGTGFQETQYF. CDR3 nucleotides: TGTGCCAGCAGCATAGGGACAGGTTTTCAAGAGACCCAGTACTTC. Full variable domain (missing parts from reference TRBV5-8 and TRBJ2-5): EAGVTQSPTHLIKTRGQQATLRCSPISGHTSVYWYQQALGLGLQFLLWYDEGEERNRGNFPPRFSGRQFPNYSSELNVNALELEDSALYLCASSIGTGFQETQYFGPGTRLLVL.

The sample holds one count of this clone. The chain uses TRBV7-8 and TRBJ1-3, with D possibly matching TRBD1 (5 bases). The germline V gene encodes CDR1 SGHVS and CDR2 FQNEAQ. V gave up 0 bases and J gave up 0 bases, with 12 bases separating them. The CDR3 is 17 amino acids. The CDR3 here is CASSLAQGSYSGNTIYF. CDR3 DNA: TGTGCCAGCAGCTTAGCGCAGGGTTCATACTCTGGAAACACCATATATTTT.

The chain recombines TRBV14 with TRBJ2-1; the match to TRBD2 covers 10 bases. The CDR3 sequence is 16 residues long. J was trimmed by 7 bases and V by 3 bases; bases with no gene match: 9. Germline CDR1 and CDR2: SGHDN and FVKESK. CDR3 nucleotides: TGTGCCAGCAGCCAGACGTGGCTAGCGGGAGAGAATGAGCAGTTCTTC. It encodes CASSQTWLAGENEQFF. Using reference TRBV14 and TRBJ2-1 for the parts outside the CDR3, the full variable domain is EAGVTQFPSHSVIEKGQTVTLRCDPISGHDNLYWYRRVMGKEIKFLLHFVKESKQDESGMPNNRFLAERTGGTYSTLKVQPAELEDSGVYFCASSQTWLAGENEQFFGPGTRLTVL.